The T cell receptor (beta chain) described here comes from a study of PD-L1 blockade in urothelial cancer. Study-level background: Patients, treated from about 2014 onward, received atezolizumab 1,200 mg intravenously every 3 weeks. Among blood samples, the median T cell count was 130,000 to 150,000. Male sex and bladder-origin urothelial cancer characterized twenty-five of the 29 patients.

Deletions cut 4 bases from V and 0 bases from J, with 9 bases between. Germline CDR1 is ENHRY and CDR2 is SYGVKD. CDR3 length equals 15 residues. The table came from immunoSEQ multiplex PCR; TCRdb's copy has only in-frame clones and leaves some out. The data contain about 52,000 clones, approximately 75% of them singletons. This receptor was taken from a man between 65 and 79 years old with urothelial cancer. The sequencing here drew on PBMCs, taken around atezolizumab (anti-PD-L1) treatment. This rearrangement joins TRBV10-3 to TRBJ2-2, with D perhaps matching TRBD2 (6 bases). This CDR3 reads CAISGASANTGELFF. CDR3 sequence (DNA): TGTGCCATCAGTGGGGCTAGCGCGAACACCGGGGAGCTGTTTTTT.